The 21 T cell receptor beta chains reported below all come from one sample, sequenced in a study of cytomegalovirus exposure and HLA in healthy donors. The PCR ran on 60 Vbeta and 13 Jbeta primers. Measured with immunoSEQ multiplex PCR; TCRdb has only the in-frame clones, and not every one. Seen here are some 150,000 clones, around 84% observed once, and the top ten hold less than 3.5%. The sequenced sample consisted of PBMCs. The receptors derive from a man aged 40-49 years in good health and CMV-seropositive.

The chain carries TRBV6-4 and TRBJ2-5; maybe TRBD1 (6 bases). The CDR3 has 14 residues. Trimming removed 1 base from V and 7 bases from J, with 13 bases in between. Germline assignment: CDR1 MRHNA and CDR2 SNTAGT. The CDR3 sequence is CASSDWDKYVTQYF. The CDR3 nucleotides read TGTGCCAGCAGTGACTGGGACAAGTACGTGACCCAGTACTTC.

V gene TRBV5-1 combines with J gene TRBJ2-1; tentative D call: TRBD1 (6 bases). Germline V gene lookup returns CDR1 SGHRS and CDR2 YFSETQ. This CDR3 is built from 19 residues. V was shortened by 1 base and J by 3 bases, with 23 bases between the two germline ends. CDR3 sequence reads: CASSLLSLPGPGDYNEQFF. In nucleotides, the CDR3 is TGCGCCAGCAGCTTGTTATCCTTACCGGGCCCAGGGGACTACAATGAGCAGTTCTTC. Full variable domain (rest looked up from reference TRBV5-1 and TRBJ2-1): KAGVTQTPRYLIKTRGQQVTLSCSPISGHRSVSWYQQTPGQGLQFLFEYFSETQRNKGNFPGRFSGRQFSNSRSEMNVSTLELGDSALYLCASSLLSLPGPGDYNEQFFGPGTRLTVL.

For the CDR3, the DNA is TGTGCCAGCAGCTCGAGGAGAGGGCCTGGGGCCAACGTCCTGACTTTC. Translation: CASSSRRGPGANVLTF. This chain joins TRBV5-8 and TRBJ2-6, with a weak D call TRBD2 (5 bases). Germline V lookup: CDR1 SGHTS, CDR2 YDEGEE. CDR3 length: 16 amino acids. The ends were cut back, 3 bases at V and 2 bases at J, with 12 bases in the middle. Filled out from reference TRBV5-8 and TRBJ2-6, the complete variable domain reads EAGVTQSPTHLIKTRGQQATLRCSPISGHTSVYWYQQALGLGLQFLLWYDEGEERNRGNFPPRFSGRQFPNYSSELNVNALELEDSALYLCASSSRRGPGANVLTFGAGSRLTVL.

In this sample, this clone turned up a few times. One end of the junction varies from germline; a read error may be responsible. The gene calls are TRBV7-9 and TRBJ1-1; weak D call: TRBD1 (5 bases). CDR1 is SEHNR and CDR2 is FQNEAQ in the germline V gene (reference sequence). There are 14 residues in the CDR3. CDR3 protein: CSSSLEGMNTEAFF. Written as DNA, the CDR3 is TGTTCCAGCAGCTTAGAGGGGATGAACACTGAAGCTTTCTTT.

The chain combines TRBV19 with TRBJ2-1; D remains ambiguous. This CDR3 region has 14 residues. Deletions cut 5 bases from V and 0 bases from J, with 8 bases between. CDR1 is LNHDA and CDR2 is SQIVND in the germline V gene (reference sequence). The CDR3 DNA follows: TGTGCCAGTAGTGAGAGGAGCTCCTACAATGAGCAGTTCTTC. It translates to CASSERSSYNEQFF.

Concerning this clone: The junction departs from the called germline gene at one end, perhaps through a read error. The chain couples TRBV19 to TRBJ1-1; maybe TRBD1 (6 bases). CDR3 length equals 12 residues. Per germline, CDR1 LNHDA and CDR2 SQIVND (reference sequence). CDR3 in amino acids: CASSDRNAEAFF. The CDR3 region has the DNA TGTGCCAGTAGTGACAGGAACGCTGAAGCTTTCTTT.

This clone was detected only once. The rearrangement uses TRBV10-3 and TRBJ2-7, with TRBD2 matching 16 bases. The CDR3 loop spans 17 amino acids. The germline V gene has CDR1 ENHRY and CDR2 SYGVKD. Losses at the gene ends were 2 bases for V and 6 bases for J; bases not matched to a gene: 7. The CDR3 nucleotides are TGTGCCATCAGTGAGGGGACTAGCGGGAGGGCCCGGGGCGAGCAGTACTTC. This gives the protein CAISEGTSGRARGEQYF.

This chain links TRBV6-5 with TRBJ1-2, with unresolved D. Trimming took off 0 bases at V and 6 bases at J, with 8 bases between the two ends. Germline assignment: CDR1 MNHEY and CDR2 SVGAGI. CDR3 length: 13 amino acids. The DNA for the CDR3 is TGTGCCAGCAGTTACTCGGCTCACAATGGCTACACCTTC. Translated: CASSYSAHNGYTF.

CDR3 region: CAISAGQGAEAFF. The CDR3 DNA sequence: TGTGCCATCAGTGCCGGACAGGGAGCTGAAGCTTTCTTT. The chain is built from TRBV10-3 and TRBJ1-1, with TRBD1 matching 8 bases. Looked up from germline, CDR1 is ENHRY and CDR2 is SYGVKD. V lost 4 bases and J lost 6; bases outside the gene matches: 4. This CDR3 is 13 amino acids long.

This clone came up a few times. The rearrangement uses TRBV6-5 and TRBJ1-2; TRBD1 agrees at 8 bases. The germline CDR1 and CDR2 sequences are MNHEY and SVGAGI. The V segment lost 7 bases and the J segment 4 bases; nucleotides outside the gene matches: 5. The CDR3 is made up of 13 amino acids. The CDR3 DNA reads as TGTGCCAGCACCAGACAGGGGACCTATGGCTACACCTTC. Its translation: CASTRQGTYGYTF.

Remarks on this clone: Other nucleotide sequences in the sample specify the same CDR3. V gene TRBV2 combines with J gene TRBJ2-5, with TRBD2 as a possible D gene (6 bases). Germline V gives CDR1 SNHLY, CDR2 FYNNEI. Trimming cost V 2 bases and J 4 bases, with 11 bases left between them. The CDR3 sequence is 14 residues long. The DNA for the CDR3 is TGTGCCAGCAGTGAACGGAGGGGCGGAGAGACCCAGTACTTC. This codes for CASSERRGGETQYF. The full variable domain, rest sourced from reference TRBV2 and TRBJ2-5, is EPEVTQTPSHQVTQMGQEVILRCVPISNHLYFYWYRQILGQKVEFLVSFYNNEISEKSEIFDDQFSVERPDGSNFTLKIRSTKLEDSAMYFCASSERRGGETQYFGPGTRLLVL.

The chain carries TRBV28 and TRBJ1-5; D is unresolved. CDR3 length: 13 residues. Germline V gives CDR1 MDHEN, CDR2 SYDVKM. The V gene lost 7 bases and the J gene lost 7 bases, with 14 bases spanning the gap. CDR3 residues: CASTWEVAQPQHF. As DNA, the CDR3 is TGTGCCAGCACATGGGAGGTAGCGCAGCCCCAGCATTTT.

The rearrangement links TRBV30 to TRBJ2-3, with D maybe TRBD2 (5 bases). V shed 2 bases and J shed 1 base, with 10 bases lying between them. This CDR3 has 14 amino acids. CDR1 GTSNPN and CDR2 SVGIG come from the germline V gene (reference sequence). The CDR3 region is CAWSSRTGTDTQYF. CDR3 bases: TGTGCCTGGAGTTCTAGGACTGGCACAGATACGCAGTATTTT.

V is TRBV10-1 and J is TRBJ2-2; TRBD1 aligns across 7 bases. CDR3 length: 13 amino acids. V lost 9 bases to trimming and J lost 4 bases; unmatched junction nucleotides: 5. Germline loops: CDR1 WNHNN, CDR2 SYGVQD (reference sequence). CDR3 nucleotide sequence: TGCGCCAGTCAACAGGGGACCACCGGGGAGCTGTTTTTT. Translated, it gives CASQQGTTGELFF.

The chain uses TRBV27 and TRBJ1-1; TRBD1 matches 9 bases. This CDR3 region has 19 residues. In germline, CDR1 is MNHEY, CDR2 SMNVEV (reference sequence). J was trimmed by 3 bases and V by 6 bases; bases with no gene match: 20. CDR3 protein: CASSPVPFFGTGSDTEAFF. CDR3 in DNA: TGTGCCAGCAGCCCAGTCCCATTTTTCGGGACAGGGAGTGACACTGAAGCTTTCTTT.

Note on this clone: Germline and junction disagree at one end, which may indicate a read error. Other DNA sequences in this sample translate to the same CDR3. The V and J genes are TRBV9 and TRBJ2-6; 7 bases map to TRBD1. The CDR3 is made up of 17 amino acids. CDR1 is SGDLS and CDR2 is YYNGEE in the germline V gene. The CDR3 DNA is TGTGCCAGCAGCGGGAGACAGGGCTTTTCTGGGGCCAACGTCCTGACCTTC. It yields the protein CASSGRQGFSGANVLTF.

The chain joins TRBV15 to TRBJ2-5; the D is unclear. Germline V gene sequence: CDR1 LNHNV, CDR2 YYDKDF (reference sequence). V was pared by 0 bases and J by 3 bases, with 2 bases between. The CDR3 consists of 12 residues. DNA of the CDR3: TGTGCCACCAGCAGAGACAAAGAGACCCAGTACTTC. Translating it yields CATSRDKETQYF.

This sequence joins TRBV6-5 and TRBJ2-4, with D possibly TRBD1 on 6 matching bases. The CDR3 runs to 15 residues. The ends were cut back, 4 bases at V and 1 base at J, with 11 bases in the middle. Germline loops: CDR1 MNHEY, CDR2 SVGAGI. CDR3 nucleotides: TGTGCCAGCAGTTTGACCACAGGGGCCAAAAACATTCAGTACTTC. Residues: CASSLTTGAKNIQYF.

This clone was counted a single time. This rearrangement joins TRBV27 to TRBJ1-2; D is unclear. Germline values: CDR1 MNHEY, CDR2 SMNVEV (reference sequence). Trimming removed 2 bases at V and 7 bases at J, with 14 bases between. CDR3 length: 14 residues. The CDR3 loop reads CASSLNQVSTGYTF. In DNA, the CDR3 is TGTGCCAGCAGTTTAAATCAGGTCTCGACTGGCTACACCTTC.

The chain combines TRBV15 with TRBJ2-5; possible D gene TRBD1, 6 bases. CDR1 is LNHNV and CDR2 is YYDKDF in the germline V gene (reference sequence). The CDR3 is made up of 17 amino acids. V lost 1 base to trimming and J lost 0 bases, with 15 bases between them. The CDR3 loop reads CATSRGTGTSNQETQYF. CDR3 bases: TGTGCCACCAGCAGAGGGACCGGGACAAGTAACCAAGAGACCCAGTACTTC.

The chain combines TRBV27 with TRBJ2-1; 10 bases fit TRBD2. The CDR3 has 14 residues. The V gene end was trimmed by 6 bases and the J gene end by 6 bases; junction bases not matched to a gene: 5. Germline assignment: CDR1 MNHEY and CDR2 SMNVEV (reference sequence). The CDR3 nucleotides are TGTGCCAGCAGCAGCGGGAGGGCCTTCAATGAGCAGTTCTTC. Residues: CASSSGRAFNEQFF.